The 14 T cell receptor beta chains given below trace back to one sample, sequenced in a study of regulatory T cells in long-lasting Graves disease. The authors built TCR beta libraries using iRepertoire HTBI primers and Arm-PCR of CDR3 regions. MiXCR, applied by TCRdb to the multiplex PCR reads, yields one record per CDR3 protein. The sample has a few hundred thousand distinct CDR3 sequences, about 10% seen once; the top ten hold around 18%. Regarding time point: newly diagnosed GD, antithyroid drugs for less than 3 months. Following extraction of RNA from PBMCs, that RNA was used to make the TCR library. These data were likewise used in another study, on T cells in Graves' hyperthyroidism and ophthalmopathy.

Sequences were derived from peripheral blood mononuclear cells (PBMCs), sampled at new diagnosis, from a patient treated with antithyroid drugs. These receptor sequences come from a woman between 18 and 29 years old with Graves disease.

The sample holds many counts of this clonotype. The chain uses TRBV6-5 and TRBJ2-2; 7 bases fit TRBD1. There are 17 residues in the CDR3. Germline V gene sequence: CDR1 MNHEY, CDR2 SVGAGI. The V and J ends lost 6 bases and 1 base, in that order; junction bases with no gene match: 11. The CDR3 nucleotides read TGTGCCAGCAGCTACGCCCGGCGACAGGGGAACACCGGGGAGCTGTTTTTT. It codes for CASSYARRQGNTGELFF.

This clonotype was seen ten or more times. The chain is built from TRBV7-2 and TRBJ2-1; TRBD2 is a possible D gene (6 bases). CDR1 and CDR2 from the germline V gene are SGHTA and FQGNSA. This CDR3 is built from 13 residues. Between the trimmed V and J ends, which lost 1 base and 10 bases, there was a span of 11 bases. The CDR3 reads CASSLGGEGEQFF. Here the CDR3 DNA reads TGTGCCAGCAGCTTAGGGGGGGAAGGGGAGCAGTTCTTC.

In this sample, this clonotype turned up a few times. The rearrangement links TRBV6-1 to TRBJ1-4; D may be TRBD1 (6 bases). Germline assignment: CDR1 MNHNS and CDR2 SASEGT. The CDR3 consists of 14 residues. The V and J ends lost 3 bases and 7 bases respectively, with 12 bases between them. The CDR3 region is CASSERGHVEKLFF. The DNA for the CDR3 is TGTGCCAGCAGTGAGAGGGGACATGTTGAAAAACTGTTTTTT.

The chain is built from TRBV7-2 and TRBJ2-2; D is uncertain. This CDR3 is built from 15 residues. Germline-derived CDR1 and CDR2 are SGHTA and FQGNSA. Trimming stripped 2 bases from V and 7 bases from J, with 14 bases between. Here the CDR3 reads CASSLMGRPGGELFF. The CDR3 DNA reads TGTGCCAGCAGCTTAATGGGAAGGCCAGGCGGGGAGCTGTTTTTT.

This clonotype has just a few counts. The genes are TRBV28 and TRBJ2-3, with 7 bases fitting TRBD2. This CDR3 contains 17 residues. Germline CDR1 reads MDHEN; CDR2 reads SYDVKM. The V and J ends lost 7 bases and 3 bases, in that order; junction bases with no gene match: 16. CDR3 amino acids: CASTPLGLAEATDTQYF. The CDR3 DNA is TGTGCCAGCACCCCGTTGGGGCTAGCGGAGGCTACAGATACGCAGTATTTT. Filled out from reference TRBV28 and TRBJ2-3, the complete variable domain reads DVKVTQSSRYLVKRTGEKVFLECVQDMDHENMFWYRQDPGLGLRLIYFSYDVKMKEKGDIPEGYSVSREKKERFSLILESASTNQTSMYLCASTPLGLAEATDTQYFGPGTRLTVL.

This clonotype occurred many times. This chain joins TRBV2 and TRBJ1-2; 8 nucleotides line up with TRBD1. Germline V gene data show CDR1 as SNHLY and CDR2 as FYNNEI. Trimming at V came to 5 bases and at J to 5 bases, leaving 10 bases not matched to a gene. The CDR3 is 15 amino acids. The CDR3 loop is CASSWGGQGFYGYTF. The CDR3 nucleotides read TGTGCCAGCAGTTGGGGCGGACAGGGATTTTATGGCTACACCTTC.

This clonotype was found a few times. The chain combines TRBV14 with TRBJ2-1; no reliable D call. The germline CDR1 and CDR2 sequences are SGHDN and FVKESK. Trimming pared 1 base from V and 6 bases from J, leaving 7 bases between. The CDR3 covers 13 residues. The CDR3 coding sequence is TGTGCCAGCAGCCAAGGAGGCTCCAATGAGCAGTTCTTC. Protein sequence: CASSQGGSNEQFF.

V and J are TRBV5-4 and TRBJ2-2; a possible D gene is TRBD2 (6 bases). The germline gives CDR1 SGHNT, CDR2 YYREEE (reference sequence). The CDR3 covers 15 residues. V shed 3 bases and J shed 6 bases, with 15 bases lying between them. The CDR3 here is CASSSGGRGAGELFF. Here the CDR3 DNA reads TGTGCCAGCAGCTCGGGTGGCCGCGGGGCCGGGGAGCTGTTTTTT.

In DNA form, the CDR3 reads TGTGCCAGCAGGTTACACCTATCCAGGGTTTCCTCCTACGAGCAGTACTTC. Encoded protein: CASRLHLSRVSSYEQYF. This chain joins TRBV28 and TRBJ2-7; TRBD1 is a possible D gene (5 bases). This CDR3 contains 17 residues. Germline CDR1 is MDHEN and CDR2 is SYDVKM. V was trimmed by 6 bases and J by 0 bases, leaving 21 bases between them.

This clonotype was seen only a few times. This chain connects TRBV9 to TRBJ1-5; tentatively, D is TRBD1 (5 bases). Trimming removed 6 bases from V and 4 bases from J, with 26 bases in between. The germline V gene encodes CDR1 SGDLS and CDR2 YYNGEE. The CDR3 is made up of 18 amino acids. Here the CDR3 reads CASISVGFRRGENQPQHF. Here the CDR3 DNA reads TGTGCCAGCATCAGCGTAGGTTTTCGAAGGGGTGAAAATCAGCCCCAGCATTTT.

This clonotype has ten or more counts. This CDR3 reads CASGTTRYEQYV. DNA of the CDR3: TGTGCCAGCGGGACTACCCGATACGAGCAGTACGTC. The chain joins TRBV10-3 to TRBJ2-7, with TRBD2 identical over 7 bases. The germline V gene encodes CDR1 ENHRY and CDR2 SYGVKD. V was clipped by 10 bases and J by 4 bases; unmatched bases: 7. The CDR3 has 12 residues.

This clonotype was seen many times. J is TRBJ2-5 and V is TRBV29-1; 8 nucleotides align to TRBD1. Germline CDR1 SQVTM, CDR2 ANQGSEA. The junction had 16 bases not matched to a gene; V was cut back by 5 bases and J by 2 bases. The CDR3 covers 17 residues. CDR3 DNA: TGCAGCGTTCCCAAACTTCCGGGACAGGCGATTCAAGAGACCCAGTACTTC. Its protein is CSVPKLPGQAIQETQYF. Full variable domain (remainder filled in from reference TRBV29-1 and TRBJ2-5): SAVISQKPSRDICQRGTSLTIQCQVDSQVTMMFWYRQQPGQSLTLIATANQGSEATYESGFVIDKFPISRPNLTFSTLTVSNMSPEDSSIYLCSVPKLPGQAIQETQYFGPGTRLLVL.

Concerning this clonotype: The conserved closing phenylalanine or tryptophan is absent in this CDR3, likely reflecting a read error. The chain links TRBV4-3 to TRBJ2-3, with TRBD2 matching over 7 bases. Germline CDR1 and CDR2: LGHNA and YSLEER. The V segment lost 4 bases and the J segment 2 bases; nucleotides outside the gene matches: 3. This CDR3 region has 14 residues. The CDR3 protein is CASSRGGDTDTQYL. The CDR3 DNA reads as TGCGCCAGCAGCCGTGGGGGGGACACAGATACGCAGTATCTT.

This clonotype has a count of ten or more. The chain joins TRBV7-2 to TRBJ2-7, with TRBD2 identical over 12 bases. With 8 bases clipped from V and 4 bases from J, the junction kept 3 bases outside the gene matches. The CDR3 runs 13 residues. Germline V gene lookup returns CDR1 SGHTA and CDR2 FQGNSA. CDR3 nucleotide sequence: TGTGCCAGCGAACTAGCGGGAGGTTACGAGCAGTACTTC. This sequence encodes CASELAGGYEQYF.